Presented here are 7 T cell receptor beta chains from one specimen sequenced in a study of CD8+ T cells in alopecia areata. cDNA reverse transcribed from extracted RNA served as the sequencing template. Assay used: immunoSEQ multiplex PCR; TCRdb lists only in-frame clones, some missing. The repertoire consists of about 270,000 clones, with over 45% occurring once and the leading ten covering 0.75% to 0.95%. Treatment denoted: oral pan-JAK inhibitor, 5-10 mg twice daily. The material was CD4+ T cells sorted from blood, obtained between weeks 51 and 52, from a patient treated with tofacitinib. The receptor set was obtained from a human donor with alopecia areata.

The rearrangement uses TRBV4-1 and TRBJ2-5; weak D call: TRBD2 (6 bases). V lost 7 bases and J lost 1, with 13 bases in between. The germline gives CDR1 MGHRA, CDR2 YSYEKL. The CDR3 consists of 14 residues. The CDR3 sequence is CASNDGTAQETQYF. The CDR3 coding sequence is TGCGCCAGCAACGACGGGACTGCCCAAGAGACCCAGTACTTC.

The table lists this clone with a count of one. The genes are TRBV29-1 and TRBJ2-4, with unresolved D. The CDR3 spans 13 residues. Germline V CDR1 and CDR2: SQVTM, ANQGSEA. V was shortened by 5 bases and J by 0 bases, with 8 bases between the two germline ends. CDR3 DNA sequence: TGCAGCGTTCCCGAGCAAGCCAAAAACATTCAGTACTTC. This encodes CSVPEQAKNIQYF.

This clone showed up just a few times. The chain has TRBV29-1 and TRBJ2-2; TRBD1 is a possible D gene (6 bases). With 6 bases removed from V and 7 bases from J, the gap between germline ends came to 9 bases. Germline V gives CDR1 SQVTM, CDR2 ANQGSEA. This CDR3 is built from 11 residues. The CDR3, as DNA: TGCAGCGTCGACAGGAGCGGGGAGCTGTTTTTT. As protein: CSVDRSGELFF.

The genes are TRBV7-9 and TRBJ2-4; no clear D. Germline values: CDR1 SEHNR, CDR2 FQNEAQ (reference sequence). Trimming left V 8 bases short and J 1 base short, with 12 bases between. The CDR3 totals 14 residues. CDR3 in amino acids: CASQTDLAKNIQYF. CDR3 sequence (DNA): TGTGCCAGCCAAACGGACCTGGCCAAAAACATTCAGTACTTC.

Written as DNA, the CDR3 is TGCGCCAGCAGGAGGTTACAGGGGTCCATCACAGATACGCAGTATTTT. Protein: CASRRLQGSITDTQYF. The chain recombines TRBV23-1 with TRBJ2-3; 7 nucleotides match TRBD1. TRBV23-1 is marked as an open reading frame, function uncertain. J was trimmed by 2 bases and V by 6 bases; bases with no gene match: 11. The CDR3 loop spans 16 amino acids.

This chain uses TRBV6-5 with TRBJ2-7; TRBD1 is a possible D gene (6 bases). V gave up 6 bases and J gave up 0 bases, with 12 bases separating them. Germline V gives CDR1 MNHEY, CDR2 SVGAGI. The CDR3 spans 14 residues. Here the CDR3 DNA reads TGTGCCAGCAGACGACAGGCGTCCTCCTACGAGCAGTACTTC. This encodes CASRRQASSYEQYF.

This sequence joins TRBV30 and TRBJ2-4; TRBD1 might be the D (5 bases). Trimming pared 3 bases from V and 8 bases from J, leaving 17 bases between. The germline CDR1 and CDR2 sequences are GTSNPN and SVGIG (reference sequence). The CDR3 length is 14 residues. CDR3 DNA: TGTGCCTGGAGCTCAGTTCAGGGATGGGACATTCAGTACTTC. Translating gives CAWSSVQGWDIQYF.